The 10 T cell receptor beta chains presented below share a single source sample, sequenced in a study of T cell responses to AZD1222 COVID-19 vaccine. This table comes from immunoSEQ multiplex PCR, and its TCRdb copy is limited to in-frame clones, with some not included. The table has 120,000 or so clones, roughly 84% seen once. The sample was peripheral blood, taken on day 0 of AZD1222 vaccination. The receptor source for this set is an adult in good health.

V gene TRBV7-3 combines with J gene TRBJ2-1; D remains unclear. CDR1 and CDR2 from the germline V gene are SGHTA and FQGTGA. The CDR3 totals 15 residues. Deletions cut 0 bases from V and 6 bases from J, with 12 bases between. The CDR3 loop reads CASSLTPSKINEQFF. CDR3 bases: TGTGCCAGCAGCTTAACGCCCAGTAAAATCAATGAGCAGTTCTTC.

V and J are TRBV12-3 or TRBV12-4 and TRBJ2-3, with D perhaps being TRBD1 or TRBD2 (5 bases each). CDR3 length: 13 residues. The V and J ends lost 3 bases and 6 bases respectively, with 10 bases between them. Written as DNA, the CDR3 is TGTGCCAGCAGTTTCGGGGCCCCGGATACGCAGTATTTT. It codes for CASSFGAPDTQYF.

The gene calls are TRBV7-8 and TRBJ1-6; unclear D gene. V dropped 2 bases and J dropped 7 bases, with 9 bases sitting between them. CDR1 SGHVS and CDR2 FQNEAQ come from the germline V gene. This CDR3 region has 14 residues. The CDR3 region has the DNA TGTGCCAGCAGCTTAAGCAGGAGGAATTCACCCCTCCACTTT. Its translation: CASSLSRRNSPLHF.

The rearrangement links TRBV7-2 to TRBJ2-3, with D possibly being TRBD2 (6 bases). The CDR3 extends over 17 amino acids. V lost 0 bases, J lost 3 bases, and 16 bases lay in between. Germline CDR1 reads SGHTA; CDR2 reads FQGNSA. CDR3 amino acids: CASSLAWGGAATDTQYF. The CDR3 coding sequence is TGTGCCAGCAGCTTAGCGTGGGGAGGTGCTGCAACAGATACGCAGTATTTT.

The DNA for the CDR3 is TGTGCCAGCAGCTTAGTCGGCGGTCAAGAGACCCAGTACTTC. This sequence encodes CASSLVGGQETQYF. The chain recombines TRBV7-2 with TRBJ2-5, with D hard to call. This CDR3 is built from 14 residues. Trimming took off 1 base at V and 2 bases at J, with 8 bases between the two ends. Germline V lookup: CDR1 SGHTA, CDR2 FQGNSA.

The chain recombines TRBV7-2 with TRBJ1-4, with 8 bases that match TRBD1. This CDR3 contains 16 residues. V was clipped by 1 base and J by 3 bases; unmatched bases: 4. CDR1 and CDR2 from the germline V gene are SGHTA and FQGNSA. In DNA, the CDR3 is TGTGCCAGCAGCTTAGGCGACAGGGGCCCTAATGAAAAACTGTTTTTT. This sequence encodes CASSLGDRGPNEKLFF. The full variable domain, with the rest looked up from reference TRBV7-2 and TRBJ1-4, is GAGVSQSPSNKVTEKGKDVELRCDPISGHTALYWYRQSLGQGLEFLIYFQGNSAPDKSGLPSDRFSAERTGGSVSTLTIQRTQQEDSAVYLCASSLGDRGPNEKLFFGSGTQLSVL.

This sequence joins TRBV5-1 and TRBJ2-1; TRBD2 agrees at 8 bases. The CDR3 consists of 17 residues. J gave up 4 bases and V 0 bases, and 9 bases lay outside the gene matches. Germline CDR1 reads SGHRS; CDR2 reads YFSETQ. Here the CDR3 DNA reads TGCGCCAGCAGCTTGGCCCGCGATAGCGGGACATACAATGAGCAGTTCTTC. This translates into CASSLARDSGTYNEQFF. The full variable domain, in which reference TRBV5-1 and TRBJ2-1 provide the parts outside the CDR3, is KAGVTQTPRYLIKTRGQQVTLSCSPISGHRSVSWYQQTPGQGLQFLFEYFSETQRNKGNFPGRFSGRQFSNSRSEMNVSTLELGDSALYLCASSLARDSGTYNEQFFGPGTRLTVL.

The chain employs TRBV11-2 and TRBJ2-1; the D gene is possibly TRBD2 (5 bases). Germline V gene data show CDR1 as SGHAT and CDR2 as FQNNGV. This CDR3 has 14 residues. V lost 3 bases to trimming and J lost 3 bases, with 9 bases between them. CDR3 sequence reads: CASSFRDLYNEQFF. The CDR3 nucleotides read TGTGCCAGCAGCTTCCGGGATCTCTACAATGAGCAGTTCTTC.

The V and J genes are TRBV11-2 and TRBJ1-1, with D maybe TRBD1 (5 bases). CDR1 and CDR2 from the germline V gene are SGHAT and FQNNGV. V lost 5 bases and J lost 5, with 18 bases in between. CDR3 length equals 15 residues. CDR3 in DNA: TGTGCCAGCAGCCAAGCGTACGGGGCCGGGACTGAAGCTTTCTTT. The encoded protein is CASSQAYGAGTEAFF.

This sequence joins TRBV19 and TRBJ2-7; D remains ambiguous. The germline V and J ends were trimmed by 5 bases and 0 bases, with 11 bases remaining between them. In germline, CDR1 is LNHDA, CDR2 SQIVND (reference sequence). This CDR3 spans 14 amino acids. CDR3 nucleotides: TGTGCCAGTAGTGTTGACACGGGCTCCTACGAGCAGTACTTC. Encoded protein: CASSVDTGSYEQYF.